The 30 T cell receptor beta chains given below trace back to one sample, sequenced in a study of T cells in tuberculosis. As for time point: new active TB diagnosis, blood taken before or within 7 days of starting treatment. Using immunoSEQ multiplex PCR, the repertoire was profiled, and TCRdb retains in-frame clones only, with some absent. The repertoire includes 30,000 to 40,000 clones, less than 95% of them detected once, and about 4.7% sits in the top ten. The sample was PBMCs, taken at tuberculosis diagnosis. The receptors originated from an adult with tuberculosis.

The chain has TRBV5-1 and TRBJ2-3; TRBD2 agrees at 11 bases. The CDR3 is made up of 14 amino acids. The V segment lost 7 bases and the J segment 2 bases; nucleotides outside the gene matches: 3. Germline values: CDR1 SGHRS, CDR2 YFSETQ. CDR3 loop: CASFSGGVTDTQYF. The CDR3 DNA reads TGCGCCAGCTTTAGCGGGGGGGTCACAGATACGCAGTATTTT.

The genes are TRBV10-3 and TRBJ1-1; D perhaps matches TRBD1 (5 bases). V was pared by 0 bases and J by 4 bases, with 18 bases between. This CDR3 is built from 17 residues. Germline-derived CDR1 and CDR2 are ENHRY and SYGVKD. The CDR3 here is CAISESWGGNAGTEAFF. The CDR3 DNA reads as TGTGCCATCAGTGAGTCATGGGGGGGGAACGCTGGCACTGAAGCTTTCTTT.

This chain links TRBV4-3 with TRBJ2-4; D not resolved. Germline-derived CDR1 and CDR2 are LGHNA and YSLEER. V lost 0 bases and J lost 0, with 12 bases in between. This CDR3 region has 17 residues. CDR3 in DNA: TGCGCCAGCAGCCAAGAACGGGTCGTTCTAGCCAAAAACATTCAGTACTTC. Translating it yields CASSQERVVLAKNIQYF.

The chain joins TRBV18 to TRBJ2-7, with D maybe TRBD1 (5 bases). Trimming shortened V by 3 bases and J by 5 bases, and 8 bases separated the two germline ends. Germline V CDR1 and CDR2: KGHSH, LQKENI. This CDR3 spans 12 amino acids. CDR3 DNA sequence: TGTGCCAGCTCACCTCAGGGAAACGAGCAGTACTTC. This codes for CASSPQGNEQYF.

In DNA, the CDR3 is TGTGCCAGCAGCTTGGGTACCGGGACAGGGATGGAGACCCAGTACTTC. It specifies CASSLGTGTGMETQYF. The V gene is TRBV7-2, the J gene TRBJ2-5, with 9 bases aligning to TRBD1. Per germline, CDR1 SGHTA and CDR2 FQGNSA. The CDR3 runs 16 residues. J gave up 5 bases and V 3 bases, and 10 bases lay outside the gene matches.

V gene TRBV9 combines with J gene TRBJ1-2, with TRBD1 identical over 7 bases. This CDR3 region has 14 residues. Germline-derived CDR1 and CDR2 are SGDLS and YYNGEE. V shed 3 bases, J shed 6 bases, and the junction held 8 bases outside the gene matches. CDR3 bases: TGTGCCAGCAGCGCCGCCTCGACAGGGCATGGCTACACCTTC. This gives the protein CASSAASTGHGYTF. The variable domain in full, with the rest retrieved from reference TRBV9 and TRBJ1-2, is DSGVTQTPKHLITATGQRVTLRCSPRSGDLSVYWYQQSLDQGLQFLIQYYNGEERAKGNILERFSAQQFPDLHSELNLSSLELGDSALYFCASSAASTGHGYTFGSGTRLTVV.

The chain is built from TRBV7-2 and TRBJ2-7, with a tentative D call TRBD1 (7 bases). Germline assignment: CDR1 SGHTA and CDR2 FQGNSA. There are 13 residues in the CDR3. The V and J ends lost 5 bases and 2 bases respectively, with 10 bases between them. This chain's CDR3 is CASSPGGTYEQYF. CDR3 DNA: TGTGCCAGCAGCCCAGGGGGGACCTACGAGCAGTACTTC.

The rearrangement links TRBV15 to TRBJ1-3; 7 bases are a match to TRBD1. The V segment lost 3 bases and the J segment 3 bases; nucleotides outside the gene matches: 8. The CDR3 is 16 residues long. Germline CDR1 LNHNV, CDR2 YYDKDF (reference sequence). The CDR3 protein is CATSSTGAPIGNTIYF. CDR3 nucleotide sequence: TGTGCCACCAGCAGCACAGGGGCACCCATTGGAAACACCATATATTTT.

This clone showed up just a few times. The chain employs TRBV5-6 and TRBJ1-2; 10 nucleotides match TRBD1. The V gene end was trimmed by 4 bases and the J gene end by 1 base; junction bases not matched to a gene: 4. The CDR3 has 15 amino acids. Germline V CDR1 and CDR2: SGHDT, YYEEEE. CDR3 DNA sequence: TGTGCCAGCAGCCCTGGGACAGGGGATAACTATGGCTACACCTTC. This translates into CASSPGTGDNYGYTF.

The J gene is TRBJ1-2, the V gene TRBV5-1; D remains unclear. V lost 4 bases and J 7 bases, leaving 14 bases between the germline ends. Germline CDR1 SGHRS, CDR2 YFSETQ. The CDR3 loop spans 13 amino acids. CDR3 in DNA: TGCGCCAGCAGCAAAGAGGGTAGGTCTGGCTACACCTTC. Translated: CASSKEGRSGYTF. Full variable domain (outside the CDR3, taken from reference TRBV5-1 and TRBJ1-2): KAGVTQTPRYLIKTRGQQVTLSCSPISGHRSVSWYQQTPGQGLQFLFEYFSETQRNKGNFPGRFSGRQFSNSRSEMNVSTLELGDSALYLCASSKEGRSGYTFGSGTRLTVV.

The chain employs TRBV6-6 and TRBJ2-7, with D possibly matching TRBD1 (6 bases). Germline V CDR1 and CDR2: MNHNY, SVGAGI (reference sequence). Trimming took 6 bases from V and 6 from J, leaving 18 bases between them. This CDR3 is 14 amino acids long. Here the CDR3 reads CASRPQQGVGEQYF. CDR3 nucleotides: TGTGCCAGCAGACCTCAACAGGGAGTAGGCGAGCAGTACTTC.

V usage is TRBV15 and J usage is TRBJ1-2, with D perhaps TRBD1 (6 bases). Trimming took 0 bases from V and 4 from J, leaving 9 bases between them. This CDR3 region has 14 residues. Germline V gene lookup returns CDR1 LNHNV and CDR2 YYDKDF (reference sequence). As DNA, the CDR3 is TGTGCCACCAGCAGAGACGCCAGGGGCTATGGCTACACCTTC. Translating gives CATSRDARGYGYTF. Full variable domain (missing parts from reference TRBV15 and TRBJ1-2): DAMVIQNPRYQVTQFGKPVTLSCSQTLNHNVMYWYQQKSSQAPKLLFHYYDKDFNNEADTPDNFQSRRPNTSFCFLDIRSPGLGDTAMYLCATSRDARGYGYTFGSGTRLTVV.

The J gene is TRBJ1-2, the V gene TRBV4-1, with TRBD1 identical over 9 bases. The CDR3 extends over 15 amino acids. Germline CDR1 and CDR2: MGHRA and YSYEKL. The V gene end was trimmed by 0 bases and the J gene end by 6 bases; junction bases not matched to a gene: 5. In nucleotides, the CDR3 is TGCGCCAGCAGCCAAGATCTTGGGACAGGGCATGGCTACACCTTC. Amino acid sequence: CASSQDLGTGHGYTF.

The V gene is TRBV4-2, the J gene TRBJ1-5, with D maybe TRBD1 (5 bases). This CDR3 has 16 amino acids. Deletions cut 1 base from V and 3 bases from J, with 13 bases between. Germline CDR1 reads LGHNA; CDR2 reads YNFKEQ. Here the CDR3 reads CASSQGGGEYNQPQHF. The CDR3 nucleotides read TGTGCCAGCAGCCAAGGGGGAGGGGAGTACAATCAGCCCCAGCATTTT.

CDR3 coding DNA: TGTGCCAGCTCATCCTCCCCCTCCTACGAGCAGTACTTC. Translation gives CASSSSPSYEQYF. V and J are TRBV18 and TRBJ2-7; the D is unclear. This CDR3 region has 13 residues. Germline V gene data show CDR1 as KGHSH and CDR2 as LQKENI. V was cut by 5 bases and J by 0 bases, with 8 bases left in between.

Here the CDR3 reads CASTPTGSFEKLFF. CDR3 nucleotides: TGTGCCAGCACCCCGACAGGGTCGTTCGAAAAACTGTTTTTT. V gene TRBV27 combines with J gene TRBJ1-4, with 7 positions matching TRBD1. The germline V gene has CDR1 MNHEY and CDR2 SMNVEV (reference sequence). V lost 7 bases, J lost 8 bases, and 10 bases stayed unmatched. The CDR3 is 14 residues long.

The J gene is TRBJ2-7, the V gene TRBV27, with a weak D call TRBD2 (6 bases). The CDR3 consists of 15 residues. Trimming cost V 6 bases and J 2 bases, with 17 bases left between them. Germline V CDR1 and CDR2: MNHEY, SMNVEV (reference sequence). CDR3 DNA: TGTGCCAGCAGCCCTCGCGGGACGGGACCCTACGAGCAGTACTTC. Translating gives CASSPRGTGPYEQYF.

The CDR3 bases are TGTGCCAGCAGCCACTGGAAGGTCAAAGGAGGCCCTGGAAACACCATATATTTT. Amino acid sequence: CASSHWKVKGGPGNTIYF. The chain employs TRBV11-2 and TRBJ1-3, with D unresolved. The CDR3 runs 18 residues. V was pared by 5 bases and J by 2 bases, with 22 bases between. Germline assignment: CDR1 SGHAT and CDR2 FQNNGV.

The chain combines TRBV28 with TRBJ2-2; 8 bases are a match to TRBD2. CDR1 and CDR2 from the germline V gene are MDHEN and SYDVKM. This CDR3 is built from 17 residues. V lost 5 bases, J lost 0 bases, and 8 bases stayed unmatched. The CDR3 loop is CASSPPGLGTNTGELFF. The CDR3 region has the DNA TGTGCCAGCAGTCCACCGGGACTAGGGACGAACACCGGGGAGCTGTTTTTT.

In this sample, this clone turned up once. The V call is TRBV28, the J call TRBJ1-1; a possible D gene is TRBD1 (5 bases). The germline V gene has CDR1 MDHEN and CDR2 SYDVKM. Deletions cut 1 base from V and 5 bases from J, with 8 bases between. CDR3 size: 13 residues. This CDR3 reads CASSLYDRTEAFF. In nucleotides, the CDR3 is TGTGCCAGCAGTTTATACGACAGAACTGAAGCTTTCTTT.

This chain uses TRBV6-6 with TRBJ2-7, with 8 bases aligning to TRBD2. This CDR3 is 14 amino acids long. Germline trimming cut 7 bases from V and 2 bases from J; bases unmatched to any gene: 7. Germline CDR1 reads MNHNY; CDR2 reads SVGAGI (reference sequence). This chain's CDR3 is CASTLGGGPYEQYF. CDR3 DNA sequence: TGTGCCAGCACCCTTGGCGGGGGGCCCTACGAGCAGTACTTC.

This clone was observed a single time. The chain employs TRBV7-2 and TRBJ2-7, with a possible D match to TRBD1 (6 bases). Trimming cost V 1 base and J 2 bases, with 9 bases left between them. CDR3 size: 14 residues. Germline CDR1 reads SGHTA; CDR2 reads FQGNSA. The CDR3 reads CASSLGRGPYEQYF. CDR3 bases: TGTGCCAGCAGCTTAGGCAGGGGACCCTACGAGCAGTACTTC.

The chain carries TRBV2 and TRBJ2-6, with D possibly matching TRBD1 (5 bases). CDR3 length equals 16 residues. The V gene's germline CDR1 is SNHLY and CDR2 FYNNEI. The V end lost 8 bases, the J end lost 1 base, and 15 bases lay between the germline ends. As DNA, the CDR3 is TGTGCCAGCGTCCCGAGCCAGGGATCTGGGGCCAACGTCCTGACTTTC. This gives the protein CASVPSQGSGANVLTF. Combining the CDR3 with reference TRBV2 and TRBJ2-6 gives the whole variable domain EPEVTQTPSHQVTQMGQEVILRCVPISNHLYFYWYRQILGQKVEFLVSFYNNEISEKSEIFDDQFSVERPDGSNFTLKIRSTKLEDSAMYFCASVPSQGSGANVLTFGAGSRLTVL.

The chain combines TRBV14 with TRBJ2-5; D is possibly TRBD2 (7 bases). Germline assignment: CDR1 SGHDN and CDR2 FVKESK. This CDR3 is 14 amino acids long. Trimming took 0 bases from V and 5 from J, leaving 10 bases between them. The CDR3 sequence: CASSQDRGGETQYF. For the CDR3, the DNA is TGTGCCAGCAGCCAAGACAGGGGAGGGGAGACCCAGTACTTC.

J is TRBJ2-1 and V is TRBV18, with D possibly TRBD2 on 6 matching bases. The CDR3 sequence is 16 residues long. Germline CDR1 is KGHSH and CDR2 is LQKENI. The V end lost 8 bases, the J end lost 4 bases, and 21 bases lay between the germline ends. The CDR3 DNA is TGTGCCAGCACACACCCCGGGACTTATGGATACAATGAGCAGTTCTTC. This codes for CASTHPGTYGYNEQFF.

The genes are TRBV28 and TRBJ2-7; D not certain. Trimming removed 6 bases from V and 1 base from J, with 10 bases in between. The CDR3 extends over 13 amino acids. Germline V gene lookup returns CDR1 MDHEN and CDR2 SYDVKM. The CDR3: CASSPTESYEQYF. CDR3 sequence (DNA): TGTGCCAGCAGCCCCACAGAGTCCTACGAGCAGTACTTC.

The chain has TRBV5-6 and TRBJ2-7; D is ambiguous. Trimming took off 1 base at V and 6 bases at J, with 14 bases between the two ends. The germline V gene has CDR1 SGHDT and CDR2 YYEEEE. This CDR3 comprises 14 residues. The CDR3 bases are TGTGCCAGCAGCTTGTATGTGGTCTCTATCGAGCAGTACTTC. Protein: CASSLYVVSIEQYF.

This chain uses TRBV29-1 with TRBJ2-3; D perhaps matches TRBD2 (6 bases). The CDR3 runs to 14 residues. The V end lost 3 bases, the J end lost 4 bases, and 14 bases lay between the germline ends. Germline CDR1 is SQVTM and CDR2 is ANQGSEA. The CDR3 region has the DNA TGCAGCGTTGACCCAGCGGGTCGCGCAGATACGCAGTATTTT. Its protein product is CSVDPAGRADTQYF.

This clone was seen once. This chain connects TRBV14 to TRBJ2-7, with 7 bases matching TRBD1. Trimming cost V 4 bases and J 3 bases; bases outside gene matches: 6. Germline V lookup: CDR1 SGHDN, CDR2 FVKESK. The CDR3 length is 14 residues. The chain's CDR3 is CASSLSGQVYEQYF. CDR3 DNA sequence: TGTGCCAGCAGCCTAAGCGGACAGGTCTACGAGCAGTACTTC.

The CDR3 here is CANSDRGNSPLHF. CDR3 bases: TGCGCCAACTCAGACAGGGGCAATTCACCCCTCCACTTT. This chain connects TRBV10-2 to TRBJ1-6; TRBD1 matches at 8 bases. Germline CDR1 reads WSHSY; CDR2 reads SAAADI. V lost 10 bases, J lost 7 bases, and 6 bases stayed unmatched. The CDR3 is 13 amino acids.